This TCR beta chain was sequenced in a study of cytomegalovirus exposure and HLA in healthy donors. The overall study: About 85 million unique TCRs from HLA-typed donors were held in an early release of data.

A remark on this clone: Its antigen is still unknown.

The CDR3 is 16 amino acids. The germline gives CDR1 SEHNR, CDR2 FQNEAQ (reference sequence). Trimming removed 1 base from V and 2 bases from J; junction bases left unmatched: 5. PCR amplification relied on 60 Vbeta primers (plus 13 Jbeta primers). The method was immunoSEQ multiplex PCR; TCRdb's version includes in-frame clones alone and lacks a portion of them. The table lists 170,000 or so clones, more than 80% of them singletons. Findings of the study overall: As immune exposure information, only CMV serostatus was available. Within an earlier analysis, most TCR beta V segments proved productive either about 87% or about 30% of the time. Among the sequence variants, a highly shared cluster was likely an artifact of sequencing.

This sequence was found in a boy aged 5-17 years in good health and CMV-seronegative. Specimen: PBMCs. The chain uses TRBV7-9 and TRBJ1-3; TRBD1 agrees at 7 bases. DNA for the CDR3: TGTGCCAGCAGCTTAGTAGAGGGGGCAGCTGGAAACACCATATATTTT. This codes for CASSLVEGAAGNTIYF.